The clone carrying this TCR beta chain came up a few times. The target antigen is unknown. TCR beta cDNA libraries included unique molecular identifiers. Some 500,000 cDNA molecules were obtained per 1 to 10 million input T cells. Each CDR3 protein is one row after TCRdb ran MiXCR on the PCR reads. The profile shows about 540,000 distinct CDR3 sequences, 30% to 40% of them singletons. This sample stems from a study of post-analysis software for immune sequencing data. Study in general: Recorded disease courses covered relapsing-remitting, secondary progressive and progressive-relapsing multiple sclerosis. Some patients had no subtype annotation. Study-wide results and caveats: People with multiple sclerosis had a significantly lower normalized Chao1 diversity than controls did. Same-batch samples co-clustered strongly by F measure. Higher frequency in patients than in controls was seen for roughly five TRBV segments, with TRBV5-6, TRBV5-1 and TRBV20-1 among them.

The CDR3 consists of 15 residues. CDR1 and CDR2 from the germline V gene are WSHSY and SAAADI. With V trimmed by 4 bases and J by 1 base, 1 base remained unmatched. Sequenced: blood. The sequence was collected from a girl aged 2-17 years with multiple sclerosis. The gene calls are TRBV10-2 and TRBJ2-5; 12 nucleotides line up with TRBD2. The CDR3 coding sequence is TGCGCCAGCAGTGGGGGACTAGCGGGCCAAGAGACCCAGTACTTC. Residues: CASSGGLAGQETQYF.